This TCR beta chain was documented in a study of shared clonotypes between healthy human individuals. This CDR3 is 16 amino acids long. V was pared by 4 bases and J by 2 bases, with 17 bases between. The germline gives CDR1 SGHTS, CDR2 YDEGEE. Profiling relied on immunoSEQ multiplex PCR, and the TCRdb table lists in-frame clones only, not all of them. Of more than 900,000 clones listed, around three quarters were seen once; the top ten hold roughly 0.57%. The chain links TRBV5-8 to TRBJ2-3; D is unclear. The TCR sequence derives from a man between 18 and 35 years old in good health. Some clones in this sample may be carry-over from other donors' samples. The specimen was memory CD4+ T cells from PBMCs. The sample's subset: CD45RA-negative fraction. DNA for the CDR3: TGTGCCAGCAGCCCCGGTTGGGCACCTAACACAGATACGCAGTATTTT. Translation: CASSPGWAPNTDTQYF.